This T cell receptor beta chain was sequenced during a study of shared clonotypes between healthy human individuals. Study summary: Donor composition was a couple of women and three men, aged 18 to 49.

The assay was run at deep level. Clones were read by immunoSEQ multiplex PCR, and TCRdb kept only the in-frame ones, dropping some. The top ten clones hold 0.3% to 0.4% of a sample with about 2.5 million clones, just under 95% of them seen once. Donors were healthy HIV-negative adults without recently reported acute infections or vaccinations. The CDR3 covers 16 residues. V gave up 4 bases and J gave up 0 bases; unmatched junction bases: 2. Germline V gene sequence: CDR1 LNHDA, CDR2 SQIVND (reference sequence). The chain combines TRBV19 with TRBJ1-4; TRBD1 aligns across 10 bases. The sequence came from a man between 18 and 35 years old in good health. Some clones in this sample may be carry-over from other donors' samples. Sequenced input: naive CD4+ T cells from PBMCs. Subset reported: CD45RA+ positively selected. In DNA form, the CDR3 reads TGTGCCAGTAGTAGGGGACAGGGGTCAACTAATGAAAAACTGTTTTTT. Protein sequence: CASSRGQGSTNEKLFF.